Shown below are 29 T cell receptor beta chains from a single sample sequenced in a study of cytomegalovirus exposure and HLA in healthy donors. A multiplex PCR was run with 60 Vbeta primers and 13 Jbeta primers. The repertoire was sequenced with immunoSEQ multiplex PCR; TCRdb's copy has only in-frame clones and lacks some. This table has tens of thousands of clones, over 70% appearing once. The sequenced sample was PBMCs. The receptors were sampled from a man between 60 and 75 years old in good health and CMV-seronegative.

This rearrangement joins TRBV5-1 to TRBJ2-5; 7 nucleotides align to TRBD2. Losses at the gene ends were 4 bases for V and 4 bases for J; bases not matched to a gene: 10. CDR3 length: 15 residues. Germline lookup yields CDR1 SGHRS and CDR2 YFSETQ. CDR3 coding DNA: TGCGCCAGCAGCGGTCCTGGGCGGGAGAGAGAGACCCAGTACTTC. This sequence encodes CASSGPGRERETQYF.

This chain's CDR3 is CASSIQGSYEQYF. The CDR3 region has the DNA TGTGCCAGTAGTATACAGGGCTCCTACGAGCAGTACTTC. V is TRBV19 and J is TRBJ2-7, with TRBD1 as a possible D gene (5 bases). CDR1 is LNHDA, CDR2 SQIVND, per germline (reference sequence). The CDR3 covers 13 residues. V gave up 2 bases and J gave up 0 bases, with 5 bases separating them.

This clone was seen only once. The chain links TRBV6-1 to TRBJ2-1; TRBD2 matches 9 bases. V gave up 8 bases and J gave up 7 bases; unmatched junction bases: 12. The germline V gene encodes CDR1 MNHNS and CDR2 SASEGT. The CDR3 is made up of 15 amino acids. CDR3 protein: CASCWLAGEGNEQFF. The CDR3 bases are TGTGCCAGCTGTTGGTTAGCGGGAGAGGGAAATGAGCAGTTCTTC.

This sequence joins TRBV6-5 and TRBJ2-3; 9 bases line up with TRBD2. From germline, CDR1 is MNHEY and CDR2 SVGAGI. J lost 6 bases, V lost 6 bases, and 10 bases had no gene match. The CDR3 runs 15 residues. CDR3: CASSLRSGGRDTQYF. As DNA, the CDR3 is TGTGCCAGCAGCCTTCGGAGCGGGGGGCGGGATACGCAGTATTTT.

This clone occurred a few times. The rearrangement uses TRBV5-1 and TRBJ1-6; D not certain. With 4 bases removed from V and 0 bases from J, the gap between germline ends came to 11 bases. The germline V gene has CDR1 SGHRS and CDR2 YFSETQ. The CDR3 runs 16 residues. CDR3 nucleotides: TGCGCCAGCAGCCCAGGATCCCGCTCCTATAATTCACCCCTCCACTTT. Protein sequence: CASSPGSRSYNSPLHF.

This clone occurred a few times. The chain couples TRBV6-6 to TRBJ1-4, with 10 nucleotides matching TRBD1. V lost 5 bases, J lost 8 bases, and 11 bases stayed unmatched. This CDR3 is 16 amino acids long. Germline assignment: CDR1 MNHNY and CDR2 SVGAGI (reference sequence). The CDR3 DNA reads TGTGCCAGCAGTAAACCGGGACAGGGGCGAGGGGAAAAACTGTTTTTT. It translates to CASSKPGQGRGEKLFF.

The chain combines TRBV5-1 with TRBJ2-7; 12 bases match TRBD2. This CDR3 has 17 amino acids. Germline V gene sequence: CDR1 SGHRS, CDR2 YFSETQ. With V trimmed by 5 bases and J by 0 bases, 9 bases remained unmatched. The DNA for the CDR3 is TGCGCCAGCAGGTCGACTAGCGGGGGCCTAACCTCCTACGAGCAGTACTTC. Amino acids: CASRSTSGGLTSYEQYF.

This sequence joins TRBV6-5 and TRBJ2-2, with TRBD2 identical over 11 bases. The CDR3 sequence is 15 residues long. Germline V lookup: CDR1 MNHEY, CDR2 SVGAGI. V gave up 6 bases and J gave up 4 bases; unmatched junction bases: 4. Here the CDR3 DNA reads TGTGCCAGCAGAAAAGGACTAGCGGGCACCGGGGAGCTGTTTTTT. Protein product: CASRKGLAGTGELFF.

The rearrangement uses TRBV30 and TRBJ1-2; D is undetermined. The germline CDR1 and CDR2 sequences are GTSNPN and SVGIG (reference sequence). This CDR3 contains 12 residues. The V end lost 2 bases, the J end lost 4 bases, and 8 bases lay between the germline ends. CDR3 protein: CAWSHTPYGYTF. The DNA for the CDR3 is TGTGCCTGGAGTCACACACCCTATGGCTACACCTTC.

This clone was counted between two and nine times. The rearrangement links TRBV9 to TRBJ1-2; 12 bases fit TRBD1. Germline lookup yields CDR1 SGDLS and CDR2 YYNGEE. CDR3 length: 17 amino acids. Trimming took 0 bases from V and 8 from J; bases not matched to a gene: 11. The CDR3 DNA is TGTGCCAGCAGCGTAGGCGGTCCGGGACAGGGGGCCAAGGGCTACACCTTC. Translation: CASSVGGPGQGAKGYTF.

The chain uses TRBV18 and TRBJ1-1, with D possibly matching TRBD1 (5 bases). This CDR3 region has 15 residues. Looked up from germline, CDR1 is KGHSH and CDR2 is LQKENI. Trimming removed 8 bases from V and 0 bases from J, with 16 bases in between. The CDR3 coding sequence is TGTGCCAGCACCGACAGAGTTTCTTTGAACACTGAAGCTTTCTTT. Amino acid sequence: CASTDRVSLNTEAFF.

The rearrangement joins TRBV5-1 to TRBJ2-7; 13 bases map to TRBD2. V lost 2 bases and J lost 3; bases outside the gene matches: 8. This CDR3 spans 17 amino acids. Germline V gene lookup returns CDR1 SGHRS and CDR2 YFSETQ. The CDR3 DNA sequence: TGCGCCAGCAGCTTTGGCGTCGGGACTAGCGGGATCTACGAGCAGTACTTC. The encoded protein is CASSFGVGTSGIYEQYF.

The rearrangement links TRBV2 to TRBJ2-5, with D perhaps matching TRBD2 (5 bases). Germline values: CDR1 SNHLY, CDR2 FYNNEI. The CDR3 runs 15 residues. V was clipped by 7 bases and J by 4 bases, with 19 bases between them. This CDR3 reads CASIQNELVRETQYF. The CDR3 DNA reads TGTGCCAGCATCCAGAACGAACTAGTCAGAGAGACCCAGTACTTC.

A single count supports this clone. The V and J genes are TRBV6-1 and TRBJ1-6; no reliable D call. V was shortened by 3 bases and J by 3 bases, with 15 bases between the two germline ends. Germline V lookup: CDR1 MNHNS, CDR2 SASEGT. The CDR3 spans 17 residues. The CDR3 here is CASSDRQFPIYNSPLHF. In DNA form, the CDR3 reads TGTGCCAGCAGTGATAGACAATTCCCTATCTATAATTCACCCCTCCACTTT.

This chain links TRBV14 with TRBJ1-1; 9 bases map to TRBD1. In germline, CDR1 is SGHDN, CDR2 FVKESK. The CDR3 covers 14 residues. Germline trimming cut 4 bases from V and 5 bases from J; bases unmatched to any gene: 5. CDR3 bases: TGTGCCAGCAGCCCAATCGACAGGGGGACTGAAGCTTTCTTT. Translating it yields CASSPIDRGTEAFF.

The V and J genes are TRBV10-2 and TRBJ2-3, with D perhaps TRBD1 (6 bases). Trimming left V 10 bases short and J 1 base short, with 24 bases between. This CDR3 comprises 17 residues. CDR1 and CDR2 (germline): WSHSY, SAAADI. CDR3 coding DNA: TGCGCCACTTCTAGGAACCCGACAGGAGGAGGCACAGATACGCAGTATTTT. Protein product: CATSRNPTGGGTDTQYF.

This clone was observed a few times. This rearrangement joins TRBV6-5 to TRBJ2-3, with 7 bases aligning to TRBD2. Germline loops: CDR1 MNHEY, CDR2 SVGAGI. Trimming removed 5 bases from V and 4 bases from J; junction bases left unmatched: 9. The CDR3 contains 15 residues. The CDR3 protein is CASSSGDPFADTQYF. The CDR3, as DNA: TGTGCCAGCAGTAGCGGGGACCCCTTCGCAGATACGCAGTATTTT.

The chain is built from TRBV29-1 and TRBJ2-3, with D tentatively TRBD2 (7 bases). With 2 bases removed from V and 5 bases from J, the gap between germline ends came to 26 bases. Germline V CDR1 and CDR2: SQVTM, ANQGSEA. The CDR3 has 18 amino acids. In DNA, the CDR3 is TGCAGCGTTGAACCAACCGGGGGCTTACGGGGGGCGGGAGATACGCAGTATTTT. Its translation is CSVEPTGGLRGAGDTQYF.

This clone has just a few counts. The chain combines TRBV30 with TRBJ1-5; TRBD1 matches at 8 bases. Germline CDR1 is GTSNPN and CDR2 is SVGIG (reference sequence). J was trimmed by 6 bases and V by 0 bases; bases with no gene match: 7. The CDR3 extends over 15 amino acids. CDR3 residues: CAWSVRTGGAQPQHF. The CDR3 DNA is TGTGCCTGGAGTGTACGAACAGGGGGGGCTCAGCCCCAGCATTTT.

The chain recombines TRBV2 with TRBJ2-1, with a tentative D call TRBD2 (5 bases). Trimming shortened V by 7 bases and J by 0 bases, and 16 bases separated the two germline ends. Germline CDR1 reads SNHLY; CDR2 reads FYNNEI. The CDR3 extends over 16 amino acids. CDR3 DNA sequence: TGTGCCAGCAATAAAAACGGGAAGAGCTCCTACAATGAGCAGTTCTTC. Its protein product is CASNKNGKSSYNEQFF.

The rearrangement uses TRBV28 and TRBJ1-2, with TRBD1 matching 9 bases. The trim removed 4 bases at V and 2 bases at J, leaving 2 bases unmatched. The CDR3 runs to 14 residues. CDR1 and CDR2 from the germline V gene are MDHEN and SYDVKM. CDR3: CASSSGTGNYGYTF. Here the CDR3 DNA reads TGTGCCAGCAGTTCCGGGACAGGGAACTATGGCTACACCTTC.

The rearrangement joins TRBV2 to TRBJ2-7; 11 bases are a match to TRBD2. J was trimmed by 2 bases and V by 6 bases; bases with no gene match: 6. This CDR3 region has 15 residues. The germline CDR1 and CDR2 sequences are SNHLY and FYNNEI. The CDR3 DNA reads TGTGCCAGCAGCGGACTAGCGGGCCCCGCCTACGAGCAGTACTTC. Its protein is CASSGLAGPAYEQYF. Combining the CDR3 with reference TRBV2 and TRBJ2-7 gives the whole variable domain EPEVTQTPSHQVTQMGQEVILRCVPISNHLYFYWYRQILGQKVEFLVSFYNNEISEKSEIFDDQFSVERPDGSNFTLKIRSTKLEDSAMYFCASSGLAGPAYEQYFGPGTRLTVT.

This sequence joins TRBV11-2 and TRBJ2-5, with TRBD1 as a possible D gene (6 bases). Trimming pared 5 bases from V and 1 base from J, leaving 17 bases between. The CDR3 length is 16 residues. Germline assignment: CDR1 SGHAT and CDR2 FQNNGV. The CDR3 loop reads CASSPRTAPLQETQYF. CDR3 DNA: TGTGCCAGCAGCCCTAGGACAGCCCCCCTCCAAGAGACCCAGTACTTC.

CDR3 sequence reads: CSVDPGSNEQFF. In nucleotides, the CDR3 is TGCAGCGTTGATCCCGGGAGCAATGAGCAGTTCTTC. This chain links TRBV29-1 with TRBJ2-1; D may be TRBD2 (6 bases). Between the trimmed V and J ends, which lost 3 bases and 6 bases, there was a span of 9 bases. Germline CDR1 reads SQVTM; CDR2 reads ANQGSEA. The CDR3 has 12 amino acids.

Notes on this clone: The same CDR3 is also encoded by other DNA sequences in this sample. The chain is built from TRBV5-1 and TRBJ2-3; no definite D call. From germline, CDR1 is SGHRS and CDR2 YFSETQ. The V end lost 4 bases, the J end lost 3 bases, and 6 bases lay between the germline ends. The CDR3 has 12 amino acids. CDR3 amino acids: CASSLSTDTQYF. DNA of the CDR3: TGCGCCAGCAGCCTCTCGACAGATACGCAGTATTTT.

J is TRBJ2-5 and V is TRBV6-1; the match to TRBD2 covers 11 bases. CDR1 is MNHNS and CDR2 is SASEGT in the germline V gene. With V trimmed by 6 bases and J by 12 bases, 12 bases remained unmatched. CDR3 length equals 14 residues. The CDR3 nucleotides read TGTGCCAGCAGACCCACTAGCGGGGGCGTCGACGAGTACTTC. It encodes CASRPTSGGVDEYF.

This chain uses TRBV6-5 with TRBJ1-4; the D gene is possibly TRBD1 (6 bases). V was shortened by 5 bases and J by 8 bases, with 12 bases between the two germline ends. This CDR3 comprises 13 residues. Per the germline V gene, CDR1 is MNHEY and CDR2 is SVGAGI. The CDR3: CASSLRRGEKLFF. CDR3 DNA sequence: TGTGCCAGCAGTCTCCGTAGGGGGGAAAAACTGTTTTTT.

The chain joins TRBV28 to TRBJ2-1, with D uncertain. The CDR3 is 15 residues long. Between the trimmed V and J ends, which lost 5 bases and 0 bases, there was a span of 11 bases. Germline V CDR1 and CDR2: MDHEN, SYDVKM. CDR3 amino acids: CASSPSTDSYNEQFF. For the CDR3, the DNA is TGTGCCAGCAGTCCATCTACTGACTCCTACAATGAGCAGTTCTTC.

J is TRBJ2-3 and V is TRBV7-2; D possibly corresponds to TRBD1 (6 bases). Germline CDR1 SGHTA, CDR2 FQGNSA. V dropped 6 bases and J dropped 5 bases, with 18 bases sitting between them. The CDR3 totals 15 residues. The CDR3 here is CASRGAVGSVDTQYF. CDR3 bases: TGTGCCAGCAGGGGGGCAGTGGGGTCGGTAGATACGCAGTATTTT.